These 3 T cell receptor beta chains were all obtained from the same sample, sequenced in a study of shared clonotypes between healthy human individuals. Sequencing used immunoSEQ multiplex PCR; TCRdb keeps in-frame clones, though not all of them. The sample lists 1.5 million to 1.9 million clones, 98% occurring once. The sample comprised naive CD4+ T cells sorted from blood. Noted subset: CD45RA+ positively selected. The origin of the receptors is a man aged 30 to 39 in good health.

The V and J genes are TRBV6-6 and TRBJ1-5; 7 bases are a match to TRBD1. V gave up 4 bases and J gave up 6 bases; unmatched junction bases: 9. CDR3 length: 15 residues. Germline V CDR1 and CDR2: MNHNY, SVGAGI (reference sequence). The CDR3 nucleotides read TGTGCCAGCAGTTCGTCCGACAGGGACAGTCAGCCCCAGCATTTT. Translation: CASSSSDRDSQPQHF.

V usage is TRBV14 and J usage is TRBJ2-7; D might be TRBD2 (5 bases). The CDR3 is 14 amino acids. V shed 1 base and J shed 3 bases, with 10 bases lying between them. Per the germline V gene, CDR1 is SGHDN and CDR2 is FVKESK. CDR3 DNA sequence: TGTGCCAGCAGCCAAGCGCCGGGAAACTACGAGCAGTACTTC. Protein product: CASSQAPGNYEQYF.

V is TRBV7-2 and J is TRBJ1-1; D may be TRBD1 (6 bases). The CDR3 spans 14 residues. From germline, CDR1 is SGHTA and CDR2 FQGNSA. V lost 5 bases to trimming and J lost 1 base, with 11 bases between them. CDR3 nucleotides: TGTGCCAGCAGCCAGAGAGGGGGGAACACTGAAGCTTTCTTT. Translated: CASSQRGGNTEAFF.